These T cell receptor beta chains were read from a single sample in a study of neurological immune-mediated disorders. TCRdb processed the 5' RACE reads anew with MiXCR; each CDR3 protein has one entry. The sample comprises some 80,000 distinct CDR3 sequences, around 4.7% of which are singletons, and approximately 5.8% rests with the top ten. The material sequenced was PBMCs. These receptors all stem from a woman in her sixties with multiple sclerosis. Both conserved end residues are part of each CDR3. Each record gives: D gene, V gene, clone size, J gene, CDR3 protein, CDR3 DNA. The D gene is left open where the match is weak. The listing skips clone size in some rows; elsewhere it reads once, few, many or a size class.

d_gene: -; v_gene: TRBV2; abundance: many; j_gene: TRBJ1-2; CDR3aa: CASSDSAAGYGYTF; CDR3nt: TGTGCCAGCAGTGACTCAGCGGCAGGCTATGGCTACACCTTC
d_gene: -; v_gene: TRBV28; abundance: many; j_gene: TRBJ1-5; CDR3aa: CASSRNSNQPQHF; CDR3nt: TGTGCCAGCAGCCGGAATAGCAATCAGCCCCAGCATTTT
d_gene: -; v_gene: TRBV2; abundance: many; j_gene: TRBJ1-2; CDR3aa: CASSEAAAANYGYTF; CDR3nt: TGTGCCAGCAGTGAAGCGGCAGCTGCTAACTATGGCTACACCTTC
d_gene: TRBD2; v_gene: TRBV10-3; abundance: few; j_gene: TRBJ2-1; CDR3aa: CAISESVAGANNEQFF; CDR3nt: TGTGCCATCAGTGAGTCGGTAGCGGGGGCAAACAATGAGCAGTTCTTC
d_gene: -; v_gene: TRBV30; abundance: many; j_gene: TRBJ1-5; CDR3aa: CAWKGGMNQPQHF; CDR3nt: TGTGCCTGGAAGGGGGGTATGAATCAGCCCCAGCATTTT
d_gene: -; v_gene: TRBV20-1; abundance: many; j_gene: TRBJ2-7; CDR3aa: CSARKGQGLYEQYF; CDR3nt: TGCAGTGCTAGAAAGGGGCAGGGACTTTACGAGCAGTACTTC
d_gene: -; v_gene: TRBV5-1; abundance: many; j_gene: TRBJ1-1; CDR3aa: CASKTHTGSETEAFF; CDR3nt: TGCGCCAGCAAAACTCACACAGGGAGTGAGACTGAAGCTTTCTTT
d_gene: TRBD1; v_gene: TRBV6-6; abundance: many; j_gene: TRBJ2-2; CDR3aa: CASSYPAGTGVSGELFF; CDR3nt: TGTGCCAGCAGTTACCCTGCCGGGACAGGGGTTTCCGGGGAGCTGTTTTTT
d_gene: -; v_gene: TRBV7-9; abundance: many; j_gene: TRBJ2-1; CDR3aa: CASSGGDFGFLSYYNEQFF; CDR3nt: TGTGCCAGCAGCGGAGGAGATTTTGGGTTTTTGTCCTACTACAATGAGCAGTTCTTC
d_gene: TRBD2; v_gene: TRBV15; abundance: many; j_gene: TRBJ2-5; CDR3aa: CATSRGRAGGYQETQYF; CDR3nt: TGTGCCACCAGCAGAGGAAGGGCGGGGGGGTACCAAGAGACCCAGTACTTC
d_gene: TRBD2; v_gene: TRBV20-1; abundance: few; j_gene: TRBJ2-1; CDR3aa: CSARVPSSGVYNEQFF; CDR3nt: TGCAGTGCTAGAGTACCCTCTAGCGGGGTCTACAATGAGCAGTTCTTC
d_gene: -; v_gene: TRBV20-1; abundance: many; j_gene: TRBJ2-5; CDR3aa: CSALPGVQETQYF; CDR3nt: TGCAGTGCCCTACCGGGGGTCCAAGAGACCCAGTACTTC
d_gene: -; v_gene: TRBV7-9; abundance: many; j_gene: TRBJ1-4; CDR3aa: CASSRGTAPEKLFF; CDR3nt: TGTGCCAGCAGCCGGGGGACCGCCCCAGAAAAACTGTTTTTT
d_gene: TRBD1; v_gene: TRBV2; abundance: many; j_gene: TRBJ1-1; CDR3aa: CASSRRGLGEAFF; CDR3nt: TGTGCCAGCAGCCGTAGGGGGCTTGGTGAAGCTTTCTTT
d_gene: TRBD1; v_gene: TRBV7-2; abundance: many; j_gene: TRBJ2-7; CDR3aa: CASSTTGGNFYEQYF; CDR3nt: TGTGCCAGCAGCACAACAGGGGGCAATTTCTACGAGCAGTACTTC
d_gene: -; v_gene: TRBV7-6; abundance: once; j_gene: TRBJ1-6; CDR3aa: CASSIGTRNNSPLHF; CDR3nt: TGTGCTAGCAGCATAGGAACCCGAAATAATTCACCCCTCCACTTT
d_gene: -; v_gene: TRBV2; abundance: many; j_gene: TRBJ2-7; CDR3aa: CASIDRPPPYEQYF; CDR3nt: TGTGCCAGCATCGACCGGCCTCCTCCCTACGAGCAGTACTTC
d_gene: -; v_gene: TRBV5-1; abundance: many; j_gene: TRBJ2-5; CDR3aa: CASSAGTTSVETQYF; CDR3nt: TGCGCCAGCAGCGCTGGGACAACGTCTGTGGAGACCCAGTACTTC
d_gene: -; v_gene: TRBV4-2; abundance: -; j_gene: TRBJ1-5; CDR3aa: CASSQDNSNQPQHF; CDR3nt: TGTGCCAGCAGCCAAGACAATAGCAATCAGCCCCAGCATTTT
d_gene: -; v_gene: TRBV5-1; abundance: many; j_gene: TRBJ2-2; CDR3aa: CASSLFGRNTGELFF; CDR3nt: TGCGCCAGCAGCTTGTTTGGCAGGAACACCGGGGAGCTGTTTTTT
d_gene: TRBD2; v_gene: TRBV20-1; abundance: many; j_gene: TRBJ2-1; CDR3aa: CSAATNSGRPPGEQFF; CDR3nt: TGCAGTGCGGCCACTAATAGCGGGCGCCCCCCGGGAGAGCAGTTCTTC
d_gene: -; v_gene: TRBV19; abundance: -; j_gene: TRBJ2-2; CDR3aa: CASSDRGNTGELFF; CDR3nt: TGTGCCAGTAGTGACCGGGGAAATACCGGGGAGCTGTTTTTT
d_gene: TRBD1; v_gene: TRBV29-1; abundance: many; j_gene: TRBJ1-4; CDR3aa: CSVGRDRGEKLFF; CDR3nt: TGCAGCGTTGGCAGGGACAGGGGTGAAAAACTGTTTTTT
d_gene: -; v_gene: TRBV5-1; abundance: many; j_gene: TRBJ1-1; CDR3aa: CASSLGFRGQNTEAFF; CDR3nt: TGCGCCAGCAGCCTGGGGTTTCGAGGGCAGAACACTGAAGCTTTCTTT
d_gene: TRBD1; v_gene: TRBV6-5; abundance: many; j_gene: TRBJ2-7; CDR3aa: CASSYSRAGTGVYEQYF; CDR3nt: TGTGCCAGCAGTTACTCGAGAGCCGGGACAGGGGTGTACGAGCAGTACTTC
d_gene: -; v_gene: TRBV7-2; abundance: many; j_gene: TRBJ1-6; CDR3aa: CASSLVQTYNSPLHF; CDR3nt: TGTGCCAGCAGCTTAGTTCAGACATATAATTCACCCCTCCACTTT
d_gene: -; v_gene: TRBV14; abundance: many; j_gene: TRBJ1-1; CDR3aa: CASSQDNRDLSEAFF; CDR3nt: TGTGCCAGCAGCCAAGATAATAGGGATCTTTCTGAAGCTTTCTTT
d_gene: TRBD1; v_gene: TRBV11-2; abundance: few; j_gene: TRBJ2-2; CDR3aa: CASSLGTGGFIGGTGELFF; CDR3nt: TGTGCCAGCAGCCTCGGGACAGGGGGCTTTATCGGCGGCACCGGGGAGCTGTTTTTT